Sequencing of this T cell receptor beta chain was carried out in a study of shared clonotypes between healthy human individuals. Those who donated, Caucasian adults without exception, all lived in Nashville, Tennessee. Here immunoSEQ multiplex PCR was the method, and the copy in TCRdb shows in-frame clones only, minus some. The sample lists over a million clones; approximately 97% were seen once. The V end was cut by 2 bases, the J end by 1 base, with 5 bases between. CDR3 length: 14 residues. Germline assignment: CDR1 SGHTA and CDR2 FQGNSA. This sequence originates from a man aged 25-40 years in good health. The chain joins TRBV7-2 to TRBJ2-2, with D unresolved. Sequencing was carried out using naive CD4+ T cells sorted from blood. The subset is: CD45RA+ positively selected. CDR3 residues: CASSLLWNTGELFF. The CDR3 coding sequence is TGTGCCAGCAGCTTACTCTGGAACACCGGGGAGCTGTTTTTT. Based on the CDR3 plus reference TRBV7-2 and TRBJ2-2, the full variable domain is GAGVSQSPSNKVTEKGKDVELRCDPISGHTALYWYRQSLGQGLEFLIYFQGNSAPDKSGLPSDRFSAERTGGSVSTLTIQRTQQEDSAVYLCASSLLWNTGELFFGEGSRLTVL.